The present T cell receptor (beta chain) was sequenced within a study of T cells in Graves' hyperthyroidism and ophthalmopathy. Germline V gene data show CDR1 as MGHDK and CDR2 as SYGVNS. The CDR3 totals 16 residues. V was clipped by 3 bases and J by 4 bases, with 13 bases between them. TCR beta CDR3 sequences were amplified from RNA transcripts. Initially, a first-round RT-PCR of the TCR CDR3 employed the HTBI primer set. Each CDR3 protein is one row after TCRdb ran MiXCR on the multiplex PCR reads. Among roughly 720,000 distinct CDR3 sequences listed, 15% to 20% were seen once. The sequenced material came from blood. This TCR came from a man aged 50 to 60 with Graves' hyperthyroidism. The chain employs TRBV25-1 and TRBJ2-6; possibly TRBD2 for D (6 bases). The chain's CDR3 is CASSERGPTGANVLTF. The CDR3 DNA reads TGTGCCAGCAGTGAGCGGGGTCCCACCGGGGCCAACGTCCTGACTTTC.